These 27 T cell receptor beta chains originate from one sample sequenced in a study of cytomegalovirus exposure and HLA in healthy donors. PCR used 60 Vbeta primers and 13 Jbeta primers. Repertoires were generated with immunoSEQ multiplex PCR, while TCRdb's copy carries only in-frame clones and drops some. The data hold 180,000 or so clones, with roughly 80% observed a single time. The specimen sequenced was PBMCs. The receptors derive from a man between 40 and 49 years old in good health and CMV-seronegative.

The chain carries TRBV11-2 and TRBJ1-1, with TRBD1 identical over 10 bases. Germline values: CDR1 SGHAT, CDR2 FQNNGV. The CDR3 extends over 14 amino acids. Trimming cost V 5 bases and J 6 bases; bases outside gene matches: 6. Here the CDR3 reads CASSADRGVAEAFF. CDR3 DNA: TGTGCCAGCAGCGCGGACAGGGGGGTGGCTGAAGCTTTCTTT.

J is TRBJ2-5 and V is TRBV28, with a tentative D call TRBD1 (5 bases). The DNA end favors TRBJ2-7, so the J call may be wrong. The germline V gene encodes CDR1 MDHEN and CDR2 SYDVKM. The CDR3 length is 14 residues. The CDR3 spells CASTDQGPPYEQYF. Written as DNA, the CDR3 is TGTGCCAGCACCGACCAGGGCCCCCCCTACGAGCAGTACTTC.

V is TRBV10-3 and J is TRBJ2-2; D not certain. This CDR3 is built from 12 residues. The V end lost 10 bases, the J end lost 1 base, and 7 bases lay between the germline ends. The germline gives CDR1 ENHRY, CDR2 SYGVKD. The CDR3 DNA sequence: TGTGCCACTCGCGGGAACACCGGGGAGCTGTTTTTT. Protein: CATRGNTGELFF.

This sequence joins TRBV5-6 and TRBJ1-1; TRBD1 matches 9 bases. Germline CDR1 is SGHDT and CDR2 is YYEEEE. The CDR3 consists of 15 residues. The J segment lost 4 bases and the V segment lost 0 bases, leaving 4 bases of the junction unmatched. The CDR3 bases are TGTGCCAGCAGCTTGGGGGCGACAGGGGGCACTGAAGCTTTCTTT. Its translation: CASSLGATGGTEAFF. Complete variable domain (other parts from reference TRBV5-6 and TRBJ1-1): DAGVTQSPTHLIKTRGQQVTLRCSPKSGHDTVSWYQQALGQGPQFIFQYYEEEERQRGNFPDRFSGHQFPNYSSELNVNALLLGDSALYLCASSLGATGGTEAFFGQGTRLTVV.

V is TRBV5-1 and J is TRBJ2-2; 9 nucleotides line up with TRBD2. The ends lost 5 bases at V and 3 bases at J; junction bases unmatched: 5. Germline loops: CDR1 SGHRS, CDR2 YFSETQ. The length of the CDR3 is 15 residues. The CDR3 loop is CASRSAGGDTGELFF. The CDR3 DNA follows: TGCGCCAGCAGATCAGCGGGAGGCGACACCGGGGAGCTGTTTTTT.

The rearrangement uses TRBV2 and TRBJ2-4; 10 nucleotides agree with TRBD2. CDR3 length: 14 amino acids. Germline lookup yields CDR1 SNHLY and CDR2 FYNNEI. After removal of 6 bases from V and 8 bases from J, the junction contained 7 bases not matched to a gene. The CDR3 DNA reads TGTGCCAGCAGCGTAACTAGCGGGAAGGACATTCAGTACTTC. Encoded protein: CASSVTSGKDIQYF.

The chain is built from TRBV2 and TRBJ2-3; TRBD2 might be the D (5 bases). Germline CDR1 SNHLY, CDR2 FYNNEI. V lost 9 bases, J lost 3 bases, and 13 bases lay in between. CDR3 length: 13 residues. CDR3 loop: CASVRERTDTQYF. CDR3 nucleotides: TGTGCCAGTGTGAGGGAAAGGACAGATACGCAGTATTTT.

The chain is built from TRBV7-3 and TRBJ2-2; 7 bases map to TRBD1. Germline CDR1 reads SGHTA; CDR2 reads FQGTGA. V dropped 5 bases and J dropped 6; count of bases not matched to a gene: 3. The CDR3 is made up of 13 amino acids. The CDR3 region is CASSVRGPGELFF. CDR3 nucleotide sequence: TGTGCCAGCAGCGTAAGGGGGCCCGGGGAGCTGTTTTTT. The variable domain in full, completed from reference TRBV7-3 and TRBJ2-2, reads GAGVSQTPSNKVTEKGKYVELRCDPISGHTALYWYRQSLGQGPEFLIYFQGTGAADDSGLPNDRFFAVRPEGSVSTLKIQRTERGDSAVYLCASSVRGPGELFFGEGSRLTVL.

The count of this clone is one. This rearrangement joins TRBV2 to TRBJ1-6; unclear D gene. The CDR3 is made up of 15 amino acids. The V gene's germline CDR1 is SNHLY and CDR2 FYNNEI. The ends were cut back, 6 bases at V and 10 bases at J, with 19 bases in the middle. The CDR3 here is CASSSSRDFRSPLHF. The CDR3 DNA reads as TGTGCCAGCAGCTCCTCCCGGGATTTTCGGTCACCCCTCCACTTT.

The rearrangement uses TRBV9 and TRBJ2-3; D might be TRBD2 (5 bases). Germline V gene data show CDR1 as SGDLS and CDR2 as YYNGEE. The CDR3 has 15 amino acids. V was clipped by 3 bases and J by 4 bases, with 15 bases between them. The CDR3 here is CASSAGPGIPDTQYF. The DNA of the CDR3 is TGTGCCAGCAGCGCCGGCCCCGGGATCCCAGATACGCAGTATTTT.

The sample holds a few counts of this clone. The chain recombines TRBV12-5 with TRBJ2-2; 7 bases align to TRBD1. V lost 5 bases to trimming and J lost 7 bases; unmatched junction nucleotides: 10. Germline V gene sequence: CDR1 LGHNT, CDR2 FRNRAP. This CDR3 contains 15 residues. CDR3 in DNA: TGTGCTAGTGGTCTCGGGACAGAAGGCAGCGGGGAGCTGTTTTTT. Protein product: CASGLGTEGSGELFF.

This clone was counted between two and nine times. V is TRBV6-1 and J is TRBJ1-3; 7 bases fit TRBD1. The CDR3 runs to 14 residues. The ends lost 6 bases at V and 4 bases at J; junction bases unmatched: 6. Germline-derived CDR1 and CDR2 are MNHNS and SASEGT. The CDR3 DNA is TGTGCCAGCAGAGAGACAGGGCGGGGAAACACCATATATTTT. Its protein is CASRETGRGNTIYF.

The chain is built from TRBV9 and TRBJ2-1, with 11 bases matching TRBD2. The CDR3 is 15 amino acids. Germline CDR1 is SGDLS and CDR2 is YYNGEE. V dropped 3 bases and J dropped 4; count of bases not matched to a gene: 3. As DNA, the CDR3 is TGTGCCAGCAGCGCCCGACTAGCGGGATACAATGAGCAGTTCTTC. Protein product: CASSARLAGYNEQFF.

The V gene is TRBV11-3, the J gene TRBJ2-2; D call uncertain. CDR1 is SGHNT, CDR2 YENEEA, per germline. The CDR3 has 12 amino acids. V dropped 1 base and J dropped 6 bases, with 3 bases sitting between them. The CDR3: CASSLGAGELFF. The CDR3 DNA is TGTGCCAGCAGCTTAGGAGCCGGGGAGCTGTTTTTT.

In regard to this clone: A read error may produce the germline difference seen at one junction end. This chain joins TRBV5-6 and TRBJ1-5, with 9 bases that match TRBD1. Germline CDR1 reads SGHDT; CDR2 reads YYEEEE. The CDR3 runs 15 residues. Written as DNA, the CDR3 is TGTGCCAGCAGTTCCGGGACAGGGAGCACTCAGCTCCAGCATTTT. This gives the protein CASSSGTGSTQLQHF.

The chain uses TRBV20-1 and TRBJ1-3; perhaps TRBD1 as D (6 bases). The germline CDR1 and CDR2 sequences are DFQATT and SNEGSKA (reference sequence). CDR3 length: 10 amino acids. The CDR3 sequence: CSQGRNTIYF. CDR3 DNA sequence: TGCAGCCAGGGGCGAAACACCATATATTTT.

V usage is TRBV19 and J usage is TRBJ1-2; 10 bases fit TRBD1. This CDR3 has 16 amino acids. The J segment lost 3 bases and the V segment lost 8 bases, leaving 12 bases of the junction unmatched. The germline V gene encodes CDR1 LNHDA and CDR2 SQIVND (reference sequence). The CDR3 sequence is CASRTGTGVFYYGYTF. As DNA, the CDR3 is TGTGCCAGTCGAACCGGGACAGGGGTCTTTTACTATGGCTACACCTTC.

This chain links TRBV19 with TRBJ2-3, with TRBD2 identical over 9 bases. Germline loops: CDR1 LNHDA, CDR2 SQIVND (reference sequence). V dropped 6 bases and J dropped 3; count of bases not matched to a gene: 7. This CDR3 has 15 residues. The CDR3 protein is CASRLAGGPTDTQYF. CDR3 nucleotide sequence: TGTGCCAGTAGGCTGGCGGGGGGGCCGACAGATACGCAGTATTTT. The complete variable domain, with remaining parts taken from reference TRBV19 and TRBJ2-3, reads DGGITQSPKYLFRKEGQNVTLSCEQNLNHDAMYWYRQDPGQGLRLIYYSQIVNDFQKGDIAEGYSVSREKKESFPLTVTSAQKNPTAFYLCASRLAGGPTDTQYFGPGTRLTVL.

The chain links TRBV28 to TRBJ2-3; 8 bases agree with TRBD2. The CDR3 has 15 amino acids. Trimming took 10 bases from V and 0 from J; bases not matched to a gene: 9. Germline V CDR1 and CDR2: MDHEN, SYDVKM. CDR3 residues: CATSEAGVSTDTQYF. CDR3 bases: TGTGCCACCTCCGAAGCGGGGGTTAGCACAGATACGCAGTATTTT.

This clone was counted a few times. V gene TRBV5-1 combines with J gene TRBJ2-3; TRBD2 agrees at 8 bases. Germline values: CDR1 SGHRS, CDR2 YFSETQ. Trimming cost V 6 bases and J 3 bases; bases outside gene matches: 9. The CDR3 spans 15 residues. Written as DNA, the CDR3 is TGCGCCAGCACTGTGGGCGGGAGGAGGACAGATACGCAGTATTTT. As protein: CASTVGGRRTDTQYF.

This clone was picked up a small number of times. The J gene is TRBJ1-3, the V gene TRBV4-3, with D maybe TRBD1 (6 bases). CDR1 and CDR2 from the germline V gene are LGHNA and YSLEER. Trimming stripped 4 bases from V and 2 bases from J, with 12 bases between. CDR3 length equals 15 residues. Here the CDR3 reads CASSLRRGPGNTIYF. The CDR3 bases are TGCGCCAGCAGCCTACGCAGGGGACCTGGAAACACCATATATTTT.

This clone was counted between two and nine times. The chain uses TRBV5-1 and TRBJ2-3; 8 bases line up with TRBD2. The V gene's germline CDR1 is SGHRS and CDR2 YFSETQ. Losses at the gene ends were 3 bases for V and 0 bases for J; bases not matched to a gene: 6. The CDR3 covers 16 residues. The CDR3 loop reads CASSSGGTASTDTQYF. Here the CDR3 DNA reads TGCGCCAGCAGCTCGGGGGGGACCGCAAGCACAGATACGCAGTATTTT.

The chain uses TRBV5-4 and TRBJ1-2, with a weak D call TRBD1 (6 bases). The germline V and J ends were trimmed by 4 bases and 7 bases, with 17 bases remaining between them. The V gene's germline CDR1 is SGHNT and CDR2 YYREEE (reference sequence). The CDR3 is 14 amino acids. Here the CDR3 reads CASSRPQGSGGYTF. Written as DNA, the CDR3 is TGTGCCAGCAGCCGTCCACAGGGATCGGGTGGCTACACCTTC.

This chain connects TRBV27 to TRBJ1-5; tentatively, D is TRBD1 (6 bases). Germline V lookup: CDR1 MNHEY, CDR2 SMNVEV (reference sequence). The CDR3 runs 16 residues. The V and J ends lost 6 bases and 0 bases respectively, with 15 bases between them. The CDR3 loop is CASSPRGGYSNQPQHF. The DNA for the CDR3 is TGTGCCAGCAGCCCGAGAGGGGGATATAGCAATCAGCCCCAGCATTTT.

The V and J genes are TRBV23-1 and TRBJ1-1; the match to TRBD1 covers 10 bases. TRBV23-1 is flagged as an ORF with uncertain function. This CDR3 has 19 amino acids. Unmatched junction bases numbered 13, after V lost 2 bases and J lost 1 base. The CDR3 nucleotides read TGCGCCAGCAGTCAACTTGGACAGGGGGGAAAGAAATGGAACACTGAAGCTTTCTTT. Its protein product is CASSQLGQGGKKWNTEAFF.

The chain combines TRBV11-2 with TRBJ2-1; 8 positions agree with TRBD2. The V segment lost 1 base and the J segment 4 bases; nucleotides outside the gene matches: 6. The germline CDR1 and CDR2 sequences are SGHAT and FQNNGV. The CDR3 covers 16 residues. The CDR3 region has the DNA TGTGCCAGCAGCTTAGTAGCGGGACATGGGTACAATGAGCAGTTCTTC. Translation: CASSLVAGHGYNEQFF.

The rearrangement links TRBV27 to TRBJ1-2; tentatively, D is TRBD1 (5 bases). The CDR3 consists of 15 residues. Per germline, CDR1 MNHEY and CDR2 SMNVEV (reference sequence). Trimming pared 6 bases from V and 3 bases from J, leaving 17 bases between. CDR3 protein: CASSLGTKEDYGYTF. Here the CDR3 DNA reads TGTGCCAGCAGCCTGGGGACTAAGGAAGACTATGGCTACACCTTC.